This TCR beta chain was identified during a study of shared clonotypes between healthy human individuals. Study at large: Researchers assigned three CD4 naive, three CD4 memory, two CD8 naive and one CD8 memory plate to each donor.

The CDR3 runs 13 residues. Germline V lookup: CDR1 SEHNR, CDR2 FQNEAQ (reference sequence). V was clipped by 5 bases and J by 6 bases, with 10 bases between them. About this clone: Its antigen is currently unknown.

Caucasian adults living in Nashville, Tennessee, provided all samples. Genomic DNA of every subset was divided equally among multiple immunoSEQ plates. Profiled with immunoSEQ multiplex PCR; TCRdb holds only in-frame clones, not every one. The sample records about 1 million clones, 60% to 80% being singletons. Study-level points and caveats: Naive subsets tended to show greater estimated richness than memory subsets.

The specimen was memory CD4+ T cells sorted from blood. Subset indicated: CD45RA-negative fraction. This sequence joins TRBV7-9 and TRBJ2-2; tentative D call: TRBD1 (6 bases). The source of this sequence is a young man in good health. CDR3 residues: CASSLQGSGELFF. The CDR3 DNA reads TGTGCCAGCAGCCTACAGGGTTCCGGGGAGCTGTTTTTT.